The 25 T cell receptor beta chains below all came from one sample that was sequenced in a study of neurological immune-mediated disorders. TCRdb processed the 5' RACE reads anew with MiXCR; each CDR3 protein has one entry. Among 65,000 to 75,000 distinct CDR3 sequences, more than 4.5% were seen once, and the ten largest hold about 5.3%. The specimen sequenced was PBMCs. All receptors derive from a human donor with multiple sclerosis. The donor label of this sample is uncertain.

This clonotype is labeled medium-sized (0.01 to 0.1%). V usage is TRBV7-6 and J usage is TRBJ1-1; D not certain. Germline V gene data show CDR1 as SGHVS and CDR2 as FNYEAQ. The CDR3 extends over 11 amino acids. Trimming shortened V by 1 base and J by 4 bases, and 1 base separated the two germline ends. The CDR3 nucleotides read TGTGCCAGCAGCTTAGGCACTGAAGCTTTCTTT. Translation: CASSLGTEAFF.

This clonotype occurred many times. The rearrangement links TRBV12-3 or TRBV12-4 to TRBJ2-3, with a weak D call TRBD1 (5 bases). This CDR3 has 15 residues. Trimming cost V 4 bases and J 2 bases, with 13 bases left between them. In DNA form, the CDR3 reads TGTGCCAGCAGTTCCCGACAGAGTATCACAGATACGCAGTATTTT. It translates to CASSSRQSITDTQYF.

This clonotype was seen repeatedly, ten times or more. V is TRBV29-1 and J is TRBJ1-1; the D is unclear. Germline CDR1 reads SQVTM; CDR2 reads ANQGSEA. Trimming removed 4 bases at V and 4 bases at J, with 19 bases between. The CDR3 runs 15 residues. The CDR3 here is CSVGTTAASVTEAFF. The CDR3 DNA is TGCAGCGTTGGAACCACAGCAGCGTCTGTCACTGAAGCTTTCTTT. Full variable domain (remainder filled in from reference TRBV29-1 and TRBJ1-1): SAVISQKPSRDICQRGTSLTIQCQVDSQVTMMFWYRQQPGQSLTLIATANQGSEATYESGFVIDKFPISRPNLTFSTLTVSNMSPEDSSIYLCSVGTTAASVTEAFFGQGTRLTVV.

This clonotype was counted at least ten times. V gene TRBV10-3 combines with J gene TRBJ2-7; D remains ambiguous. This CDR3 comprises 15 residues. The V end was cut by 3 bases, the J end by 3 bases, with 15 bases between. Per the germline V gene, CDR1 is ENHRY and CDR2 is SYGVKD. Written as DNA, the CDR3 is TGTGCCATCAGTGAAACGGGTTTTAGTGTCTACGAGCAGTACTTC. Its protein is CAISETGFSVYEQYF.

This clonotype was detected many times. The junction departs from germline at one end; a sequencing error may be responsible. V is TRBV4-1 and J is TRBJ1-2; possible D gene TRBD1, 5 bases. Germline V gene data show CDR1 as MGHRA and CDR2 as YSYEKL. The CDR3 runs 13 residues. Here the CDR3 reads CASSQGRREATGF. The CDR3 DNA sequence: TGCGCCAGCAGCCAGGGGCGGAGGGAGGCTACAGGCTTC.

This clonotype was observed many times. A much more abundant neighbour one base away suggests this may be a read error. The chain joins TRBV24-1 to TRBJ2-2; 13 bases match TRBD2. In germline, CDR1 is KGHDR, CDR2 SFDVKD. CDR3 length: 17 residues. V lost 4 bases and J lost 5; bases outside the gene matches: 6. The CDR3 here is CATSETSGGTKTGELFF. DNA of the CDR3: TGTGCCACCAGTGAGACTAGCGGGGGGACAAAGACCGGGGAGCTGTTTTTT.

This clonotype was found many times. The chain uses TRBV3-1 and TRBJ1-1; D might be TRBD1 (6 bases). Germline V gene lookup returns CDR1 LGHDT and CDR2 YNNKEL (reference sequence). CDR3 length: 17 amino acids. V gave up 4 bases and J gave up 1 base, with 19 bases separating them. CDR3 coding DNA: TGTGCCAGCAGCCGAAGAGTGGACAGACTTACGAACACTGAAGCTTTCTTT. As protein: CASSRRVDRLTNTEAFF.

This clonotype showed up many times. CDR3 DNA sequence: TGCAGTGCTAGAGATATACGGGGTACTGAAGCTTTCTTT. Translating gives CSARDIRGTEAFF. The J gene is TRBJ1-1, the V gene TRBV20-1, with unresolved D. Germline V gene sequence: CDR1 DFQATT, CDR2 SNEGSKA (reference sequence). The length of the CDR3 is 13 residues. Trimming took 0 bases from V and 5 from J, leaving 10 bases between them.

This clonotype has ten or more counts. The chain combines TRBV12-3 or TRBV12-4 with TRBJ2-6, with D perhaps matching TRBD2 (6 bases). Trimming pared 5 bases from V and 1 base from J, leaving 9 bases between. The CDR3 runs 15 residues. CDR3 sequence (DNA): TGTGCCAGCAGTATCCGGGGGTCTGGGGCCAACGTCCTGACTTTC. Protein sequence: CASSIRGSGANVLTF.

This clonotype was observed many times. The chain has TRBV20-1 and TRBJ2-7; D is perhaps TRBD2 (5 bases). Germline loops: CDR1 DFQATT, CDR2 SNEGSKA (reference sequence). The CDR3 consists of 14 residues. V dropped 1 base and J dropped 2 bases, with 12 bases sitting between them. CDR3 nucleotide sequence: TGCAGTGCTAGAGCCCGGACTGACCCCTACGAGCAGTACTTC. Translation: CSARARTDPYEQYF.

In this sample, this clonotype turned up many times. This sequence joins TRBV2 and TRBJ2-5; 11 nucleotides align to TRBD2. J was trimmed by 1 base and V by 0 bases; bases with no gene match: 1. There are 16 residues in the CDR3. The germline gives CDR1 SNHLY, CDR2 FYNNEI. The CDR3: CASSEALAGGQETQYF. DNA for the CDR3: TGTGCCAGCAGTGAAGCCCTAGCGGGGGGCCAAGAGACCCAGTACTTC.

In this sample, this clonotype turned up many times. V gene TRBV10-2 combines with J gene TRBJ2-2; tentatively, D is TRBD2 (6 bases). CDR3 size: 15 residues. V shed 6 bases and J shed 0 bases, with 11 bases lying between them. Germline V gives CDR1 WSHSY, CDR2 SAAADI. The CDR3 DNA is TGCGCCAGCAGGGAGGGCCGGTCGAACACCGGGGAGCTGTTTTTT. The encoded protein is CASREGRSNTGELFF.

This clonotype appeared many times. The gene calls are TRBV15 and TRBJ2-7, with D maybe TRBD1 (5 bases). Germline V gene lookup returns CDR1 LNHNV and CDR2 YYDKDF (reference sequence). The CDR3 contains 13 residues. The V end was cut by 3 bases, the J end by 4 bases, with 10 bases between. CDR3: CATSSQGSYEQYF. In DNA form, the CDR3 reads TGTGCCACCAGCAGTCAGGGAAGTTACGAGCAGTACTTC.

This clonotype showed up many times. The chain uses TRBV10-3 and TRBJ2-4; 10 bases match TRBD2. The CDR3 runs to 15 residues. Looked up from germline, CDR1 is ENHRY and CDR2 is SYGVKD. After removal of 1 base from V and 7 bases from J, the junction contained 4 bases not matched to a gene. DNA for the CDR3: TGTGCCATCAGTGAGTGGGAAGCGGGGGGGAACATTCAGTACTTC. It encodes CAISEWEAGGNIQYF.

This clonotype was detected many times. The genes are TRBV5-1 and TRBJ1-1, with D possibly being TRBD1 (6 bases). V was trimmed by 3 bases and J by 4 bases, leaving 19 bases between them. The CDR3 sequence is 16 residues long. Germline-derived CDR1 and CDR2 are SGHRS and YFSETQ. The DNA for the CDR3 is TGCGCCAGCAGCTATGTTGCCACAGGGTTTCGCACTGAAGCTTTCTTT. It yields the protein CASSYVATGFRTEAFF.

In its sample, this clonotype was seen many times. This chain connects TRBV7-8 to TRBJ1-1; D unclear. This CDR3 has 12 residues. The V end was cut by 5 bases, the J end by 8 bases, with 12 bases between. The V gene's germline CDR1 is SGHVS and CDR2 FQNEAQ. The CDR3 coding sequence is TGTGCCAGCAGCCACTGGGTAGGGGAAGCTTTCTTT. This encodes CASSHWVGEAFF.

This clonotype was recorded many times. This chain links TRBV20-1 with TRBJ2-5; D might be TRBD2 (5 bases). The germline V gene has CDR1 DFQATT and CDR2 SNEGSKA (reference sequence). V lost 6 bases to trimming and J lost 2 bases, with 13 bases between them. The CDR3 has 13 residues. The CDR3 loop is CSAPPSPQETQYF. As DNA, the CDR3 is TGCAGTGCCCCACCTAGCCCACAAGAGACCCAGTACTTC.

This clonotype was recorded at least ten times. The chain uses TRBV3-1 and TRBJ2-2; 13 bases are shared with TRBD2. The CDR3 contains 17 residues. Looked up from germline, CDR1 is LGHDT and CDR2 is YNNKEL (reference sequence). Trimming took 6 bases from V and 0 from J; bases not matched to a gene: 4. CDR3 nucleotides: TGTGCCAGCAGAAGGACTAGCGGGGGCTCGAACACCGGGGAGCTGTTTTTT. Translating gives CASRRTSGGSNTGELFF.

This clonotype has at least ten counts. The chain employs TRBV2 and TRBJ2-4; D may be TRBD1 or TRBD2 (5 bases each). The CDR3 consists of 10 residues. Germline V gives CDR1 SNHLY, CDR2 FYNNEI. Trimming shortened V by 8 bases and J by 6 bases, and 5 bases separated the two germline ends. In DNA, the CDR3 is TGTGCCAGCGGGGGAAACATTCAGTACTTC. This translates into CASGGNIQYF.

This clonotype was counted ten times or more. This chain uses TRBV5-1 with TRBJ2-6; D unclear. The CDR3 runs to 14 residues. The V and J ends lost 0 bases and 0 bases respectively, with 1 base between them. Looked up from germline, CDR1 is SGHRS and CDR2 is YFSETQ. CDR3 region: CASSLGSGANVLTF. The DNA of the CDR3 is TGCGCCAGCAGCTTGGGCTCTGGGGCCAACGTCCTGACTTTC. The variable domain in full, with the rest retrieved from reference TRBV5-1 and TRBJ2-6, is KAGVTQTPRYLIKTRGQQVTLSCSPISGHRSVSWYQQTPGQGLQFLFEYFSETQRNKGNFPGRFSGRQFSNSRSEMNVSTLELGDSALYLCASSLGSGANVLTFGAGSRLTVL.

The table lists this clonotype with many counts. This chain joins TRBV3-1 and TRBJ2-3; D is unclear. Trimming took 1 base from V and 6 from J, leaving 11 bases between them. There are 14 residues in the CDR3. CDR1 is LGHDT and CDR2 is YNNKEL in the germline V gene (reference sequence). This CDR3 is CASSQVGVRDTQYF. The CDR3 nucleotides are TGTGCCAGCAGCCAAGTGGGCGTGAGGGATACGCAGTATTTT.

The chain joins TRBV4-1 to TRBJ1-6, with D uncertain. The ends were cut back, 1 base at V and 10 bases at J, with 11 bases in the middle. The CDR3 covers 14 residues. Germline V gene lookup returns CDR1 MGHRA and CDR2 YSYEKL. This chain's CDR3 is CASSQVPGGSPLHF. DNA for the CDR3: TGCGCCAGCAGCCAAGTTCCAGGCGGGTCACCCCTCCACTTT.

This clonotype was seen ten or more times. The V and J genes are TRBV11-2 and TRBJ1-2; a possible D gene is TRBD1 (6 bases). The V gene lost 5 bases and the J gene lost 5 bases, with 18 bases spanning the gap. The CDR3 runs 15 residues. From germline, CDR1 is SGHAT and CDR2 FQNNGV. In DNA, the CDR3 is TGTGCCAGCAGCCGCGGCACAGGGCCCGCATATGGCTACACCTTC. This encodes CASSRGTGPAYGYTF.

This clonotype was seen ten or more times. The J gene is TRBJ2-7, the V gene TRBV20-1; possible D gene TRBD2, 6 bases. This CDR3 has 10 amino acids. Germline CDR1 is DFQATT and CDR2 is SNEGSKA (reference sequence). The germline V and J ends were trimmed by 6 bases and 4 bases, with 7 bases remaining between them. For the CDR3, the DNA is TGCAGTGCGGGGGGTTACGAGCAGTACTTC. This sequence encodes CSAGGYEQYF.

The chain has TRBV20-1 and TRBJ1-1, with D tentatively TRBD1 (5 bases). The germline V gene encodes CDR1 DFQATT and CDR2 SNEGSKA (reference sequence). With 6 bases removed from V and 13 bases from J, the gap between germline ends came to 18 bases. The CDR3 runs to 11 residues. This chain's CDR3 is CSAGRGEKVFF. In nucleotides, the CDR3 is TGCAGTGCGGGAAGGGGTGAGAAAGTTTTCTTT.